These 14 T cell receptor beta chains were sequenced from one sample in a study of T cells in Graves' hyperthyroidism and ophthalmopathy. From RNA transcripts, TCR beta CDR3 regions were amplified. In the first-round RT-PCR of the TCR CDR3, the HTBI primer set was used. TCRdb called the multiplex PCR reads again in MiXCR, with one record for every CDR3 protein. Here the sample spans under 400,000 distinct CDR3 sequences, about a sixth being singletons. Source material: blood. These receptors were taken from a middle-aged woman with Graves' ophthalmopathy.

V usage is TRBV6-1 and J usage is TRBJ1-1, with D unclear. Looked up from germline, CDR1 is MNHNS and CDR2 is SASEGT. The CDR3 consists of 12 residues. The V end lost 8 bases, the J end lost 11 bases, and 18 bases lay between the germline ends. This chain's CDR3 is CASSITGAVAFF. The CDR3 DNA is TGTGCCAGCTCCATTACGGGCGCGGTGGCTTTCTTT.

This clonotype was counted at least ten times. The chain has TRBV19 and TRBJ2-2, with TRBD1 matching 9 bases. The CDR3 consists of 17 residues. Germline V lookup: CDR1 LNHDA, CDR2 SQIVND (reference sequence). The J segment lost 6 bases and the V segment lost 7 bases, leaving 15 bases of the junction unmatched. The CDR3 DNA reads TGTGCCAGTAATCACATCCTACGACAGGGGGTGGCCGGGGAGCTGTTTTTT. Translating it yields CASNHILRQGVAGELFF. The full variable domain, with the rest looked up from reference TRBV19 and TRBJ2-2, is DGGITQSPKYLFRKEGQNVTLSCEQNLNHDAMYWYRQDPGQGLRLIYYSQIVNDFQKGDIAEGYSVSREKKESFPLTVTSAQKNPTAFYLCASNHILRQGVAGELFFGEGSRLTVL.

This clonotype was seen a few times. A single base separates this from a much larger clone, so it may be a read error. The conserved phenylalanine or tryptophan normally closing the CDR3 is absent here, so this likely arose from a read error. The chain joins TRBV18 to TRBJ1-1; a possible D gene is TRBD1 (6 bases). Germline CDR1 is KGHSH and CDR2 is LQKENI. This CDR3 comprises 13 residues. Deletions cut 6 bases from V and 1 base from J, with 9 bases between. The CDR3 coding sequence is TGTGCCAGCTCCGGGACACCGAACACTGAAGCTTTCCTT. Protein: CASSGTPNTEAFL.

This clonotype was seen ten or more times. The rearrangement joins TRBV2 to TRBJ1-6; D gene ambiguous. V shed 3 bases and J shed 7 bases, with 13 bases lying between them. There are 15 residues in the CDR3. Germline loops: CDR1 SNHLY, CDR2 FYNNEI. CDR3 nucleotide sequence: TGTGCCAGCAGTGATTCCCGAGGCAGAAATTCACCCCTCCACTTT. Encoded protein: CASSDSRGRNSPLHF.

This clonotype was counted ten times or more. The V call is TRBV7-9, the J call TRBJ1-1; TRBD1 might be the D (6 bases). Trimming shortened V by 5 bases and J by 3 bases, and 16 bases separated the two germline ends. CDR1 SEHNR and CDR2 FQNEAQ come from the germline V gene (reference sequence). The CDR3 covers 15 residues. This chain's CDR3 is CASSRGGGSDTEAFF. CDR3 nucleotide sequence: TGTGCCAGCAGCCGAGGAGGGGGATCGGACACTGAAGCTTTCTTT.

At least ten counts were recorded for this clonotype. A much larger clone sits a single nucleotide away, making a read error possible. V and J are TRBV20-1 and TRBJ2-7; 10 bases fit TRBD2. This CDR3 region has 13 residues. Per the germline V gene, CDR1 is DFQATT and CDR2 is SNEGSKA (reference sequence). DNA of the CDR3: TGCAGTGCTCCTAGCGGGAGCTCCTACGAGCAGTGCTTC. Amino acid sequence: CSAPSGSSYEQCF.

Remarks on this clonotype: A much larger clone sits a single nucleotide away, making a read error possible. The chain links TRBV20-1 to TRBJ2-7, with D possibly being TRBD2 (5 bases). The ends were cut back, 3 bases at V and 5 bases at J, with 11 bases in the middle. Germline CDR1 and CDR2: DFQATT and SNEGSKA (reference sequence). The length of the CDR3 is 12 residues. The DNA of the CDR3 is TGCAGTGCTAGCCGGACTGTCCACGAGCAGTACTTC. Encoded protein: CSASRTVHEQYF.

This clonotype has a count of ten or more. The chain carries TRBV27 and TRBJ2-2, with 15 bases that match TRBD2. Trimming took 1 base from V and 3 from J; bases not matched to a gene: 12. The CDR3 is 21 amino acids. Germline V gene lookup returns CDR1 MNHEY and CDR2 SMNVEV (reference sequence). The CDR3 DNA sequence: TGTGCCAGCAGTTTATTCCTGCATCGGACTAGCGGGAGGGCCTACACCGGGGAGCTGTTTTTT. Encoded protein: CASSLFLHRTSGRAYTGELFF.

In its sample, this clonotype was seen many times. V and J are TRBV2 and TRBJ2-7, with D possibly TRBD2 on 7 matching bases. Germline assignment: CDR1 SNHLY and CDR2 FYNNEI. The length of the CDR3 is 11 residues. V lost 4 bases, J lost 9 bases, and 10 bases lay in between. The chain's CDR3 is CASSARGAQYF. The CDR3, as DNA: TGTGCCAGCAGTGCTCGGGGGGCGCAGTACTTC.

This clonotype has ten or more counts. The chain couples TRBV6-1 to TRBJ1-5, with D perhaps TRBD1 (6 bases). V was trimmed by 2 bases and J by 4 bases, leaving 12 bases between them. Per the germline V gene, CDR1 is MNHNS and CDR2 is SASEGT. The CDR3 runs 15 residues. The CDR3 protein is CASSELRTDNQPQHF. In nucleotides, the CDR3 is TGTGCCAGCAGTGAACTTCGGACAGATAATCAGCCCCAGCATTTT.

This clonotype was recorded many times. J is TRBJ1-2 and V is TRBV12-3 or TRBV12-4, with D unresolved. The CDR3 has 12 residues. Deletions cut 3 bases from V and 6 bases from J, with 8 bases between. The CDR3 nucleotides are TGTGCCAGCAGTTTTAGGACGAATGGCTACACCTTC. It codes for CASSFRTNGYTF.

The sample holds many counts of this clonotype. The rearrangement uses TRBV29-1 and TRBJ2-6, with TRBD1 identical over 7 bases. Trimming removed 7 bases from V and 0 bases from J; junction bases left unmatched: 6. CDR1 is SQVTM and CDR2 is ANQGSEA in the germline V gene. The CDR3 runs 15 residues. The CDR3: CSASQGRSGANVLTF. DNA for the CDR3: TGCAGCGCCTCACAGGGGCGCTCTGGGGCCAACGTCCTGACTTTC.

The table lists this clonotype with many counts. The V and J genes are TRBV13 and TRBJ2-5; 9 nucleotides align to TRBD2. Trimming at V came to 1 base and at J to 4 bases, leaving 7 bases not matched to a gene. The germline CDR1 and CDR2 sequences are PRHDT and FYEKMQ (reference sequence). This CDR3 region has 16 residues. The CDR3 DNA reads as TGTGCCAGCAGCTTAGTTGGCGGGAGGGCCGGAGAGACCCAGTACTTC. It yields the protein CASSLVGGRAGETQYF.

This clonotype was picked up many times. V gene TRBV12-3 or TRBV12-4 combines with J gene TRBJ1-1; 8 nucleotides line up with TRBD1. Trimming removed 6 bases from V and 0 bases from J; junction bases left unmatched: 3. The CDR3 totals 14 residues. The DNA of the CDR3 is TGTGCCAGCAGACCGACAGGGGTGAACACTGAAGCTTTCTTT. Its protein product is CASRPTGVNTEAFF.